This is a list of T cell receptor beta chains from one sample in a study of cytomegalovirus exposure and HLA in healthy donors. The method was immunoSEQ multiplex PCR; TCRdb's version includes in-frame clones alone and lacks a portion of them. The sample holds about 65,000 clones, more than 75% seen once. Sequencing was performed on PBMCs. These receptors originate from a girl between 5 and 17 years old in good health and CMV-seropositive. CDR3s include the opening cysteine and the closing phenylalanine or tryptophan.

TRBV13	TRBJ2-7	CASSFGQDYEQYF
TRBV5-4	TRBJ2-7	CASSQQGYEQYF
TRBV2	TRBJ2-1	CASIFSPTYNEQFF
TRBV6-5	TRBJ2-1	CASSYSRLAGGEQFF
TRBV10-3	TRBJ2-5	CASSLAGGPETQYF
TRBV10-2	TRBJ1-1	CASLGGQGGVKNTEAFF
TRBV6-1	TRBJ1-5	CASSVRGYNQPQHF
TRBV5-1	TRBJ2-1	CASSLGASTGGNEQFF
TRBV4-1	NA	CASSPTEGRSYEQYF
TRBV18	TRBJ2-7	CASSPPRGGPYEQYF
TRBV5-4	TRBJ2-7	CASSRLGTATYEQYF
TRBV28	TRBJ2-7	CASSPAGTSEAIEQYF
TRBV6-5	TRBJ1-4	CASSTHSRDNEKLFF
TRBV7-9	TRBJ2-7	CASSLKGGGTATYEQYF
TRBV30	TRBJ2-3	CAWSLASGEDTQYF
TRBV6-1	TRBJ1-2	CASRAGGPNYGYTF
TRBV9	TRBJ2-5	CASSVRPQETQYF
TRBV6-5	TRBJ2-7	CASKSGLAGYEQYF
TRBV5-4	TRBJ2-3	CASSFRTGVSTDTQYF
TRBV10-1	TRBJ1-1	CASSELRNTEAFF
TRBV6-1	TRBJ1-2	CASGIRESNYGYTF
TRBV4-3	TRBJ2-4	CASSQGQLDIQYF
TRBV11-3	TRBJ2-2	CASSSGRGAGELFF
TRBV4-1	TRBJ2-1	CASSQEPDTDNEQFF
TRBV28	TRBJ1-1	CASSSYWDRWITEAFF
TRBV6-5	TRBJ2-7	CASSPDRGTYEQYF
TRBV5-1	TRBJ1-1	CASSFGPGTAMNTEAFF
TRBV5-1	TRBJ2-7	CASSLVEGGYEQYF
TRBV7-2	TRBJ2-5	CASSLGTVRQETQYF
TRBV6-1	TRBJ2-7	CASSEEAGLTYEQYF
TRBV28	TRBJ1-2	CASSPRDSGFYGYTF
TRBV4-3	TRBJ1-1	CASSQGAGESEAFF
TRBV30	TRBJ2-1	CAWSDSGGIYNEQFF
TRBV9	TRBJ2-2	CASSLEGAGVTGELFF
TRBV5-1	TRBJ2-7	CASSLIQGHEQYF
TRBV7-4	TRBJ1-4	CASSLGQGNEKLFF
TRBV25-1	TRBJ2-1	CASSEFGEQNEQFF
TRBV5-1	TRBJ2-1	CASSLGGDRVNNEQFF
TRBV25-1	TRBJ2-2	CASSDIYTGELFF
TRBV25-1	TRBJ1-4	CASRGQGLQKLFF
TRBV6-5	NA	CASSYSSTGNEQYF
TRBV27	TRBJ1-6	CASKGRENYNSPLHF
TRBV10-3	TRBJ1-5	CASDRANQPQHF
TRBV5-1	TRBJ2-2	CASSLEPGGYTGELFF
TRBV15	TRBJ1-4	CATSRAPGSNEKLFF
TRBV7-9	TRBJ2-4	CASSQVRDRGLNIQYF
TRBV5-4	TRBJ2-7	CASSFGTSDYEQYF
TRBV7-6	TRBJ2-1	CASSLGTGGSPNEQFF
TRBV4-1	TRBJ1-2	CASSQDGAGARSGYTF
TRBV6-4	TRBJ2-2	CASSEGQGGTGELFF
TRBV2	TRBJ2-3	CASSEGLAGLDTQYF
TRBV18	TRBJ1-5	CASSPQGNQPQHF
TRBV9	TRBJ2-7	CASSVGGTSVDYEQYF
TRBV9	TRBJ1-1	CASSSRGGQMNTEAFF
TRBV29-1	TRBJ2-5	CSAHGGRGSGETQYF